This T cell receptor beta chain was retrieved from a study of T cell clusters in autoimmune cytopenias. One tube held mixed TRB-A and TRB-B primer pools for touch-down PCR. TCRdb re-called the multiplex PCR reads and gives one entry per CDR3 protein, without DNA. The table lists nearly 15,000 distinct CDR3 sequences. TRB was amplified from around 0.25 ug of peripheral blood genomic DNA per sample. The germline V gene encodes CDR1 MNHEY and CDR2 SVGEGT. The CDR3 covers 16 residues. These data are also associated with another study on T cell repertoires in aging, cancer and after chemotherapy.

This clonotype was sampled from a human donor in good health. The chain combines TRBV6-2 or TRBV6-3 with TRBJ2-2; TCRdb's D call of TRBD2 is untestable without DNA. The sequencing input was peripheral blood. CDR3 in amino acids: CAHIKDGRAFSGELFF.